The source of this T cell receptor beta chain is a study of OX40 agonist ivuxolimab in advanced cancers. Notes on the study in general: In CD8+ T cells, expanded clones were on average more numerous than in CD4+.

Points on this clone: Its target is unknown.

CDR1 SQVTM and CDR2 ANQGSEA come from the germline V gene. Between the trimmed V and J ends, which lost 4 bases and 3 bases, there was a span of 13 bases. This CDR3 has 14 residues. Here immunoSEQ multiplex PCR was the method, and the copy in TCRdb shows in-frame clones only, minus some. The profile covers approximately 58,000 clones, with 88% appearing a single time and under 3.5% taken by the ten largest. The sequenced sample was CD4+ or CD8+ T cells sorted from blood, obtained in a trial of the OX40 agonist ivuxolimab. This TCR came from an adult with an advanced solid tumor such as melanoma, head and neck, liver or kidney cancer. This chain connects TRBV29-1 to TRBJ1-5; D ambiguous. CDR3 residues: CSVATYGDNQPQHF. The CDR3 DNA follows: TGCAGCGTTGCCACCTACGGTGACAATCAGCCCCAGCATTTT.